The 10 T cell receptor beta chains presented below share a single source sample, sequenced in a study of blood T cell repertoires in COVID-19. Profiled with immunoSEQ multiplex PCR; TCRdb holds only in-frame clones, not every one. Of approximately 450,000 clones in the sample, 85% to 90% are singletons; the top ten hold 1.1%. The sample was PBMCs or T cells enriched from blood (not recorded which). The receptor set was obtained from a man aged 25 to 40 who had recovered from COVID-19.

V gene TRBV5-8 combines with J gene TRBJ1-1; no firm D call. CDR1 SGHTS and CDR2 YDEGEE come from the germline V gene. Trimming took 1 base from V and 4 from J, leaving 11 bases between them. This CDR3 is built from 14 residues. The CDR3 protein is CASSLQATGTEAFF. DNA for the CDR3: TGTGCCAGCAGCTTGCAGGCGACCGGCACTGAAGCTTTCTTT.

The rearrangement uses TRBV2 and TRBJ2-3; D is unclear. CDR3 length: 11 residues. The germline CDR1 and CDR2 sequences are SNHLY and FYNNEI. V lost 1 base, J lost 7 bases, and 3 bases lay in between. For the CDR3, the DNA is TGTGCCAGCAGTGAAGTCTATACGCAGTATTTT. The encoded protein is CASSEVYTQYF.

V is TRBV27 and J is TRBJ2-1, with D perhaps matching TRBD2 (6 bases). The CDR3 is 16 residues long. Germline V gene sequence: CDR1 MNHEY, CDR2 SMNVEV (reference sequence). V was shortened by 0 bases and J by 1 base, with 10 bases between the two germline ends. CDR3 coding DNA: TGTGCCAGCAGTTTATCGGTTAGCGGTTCCTACAATGAGCAGTTCTTC. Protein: CASSLSVSGSYNEQFF.

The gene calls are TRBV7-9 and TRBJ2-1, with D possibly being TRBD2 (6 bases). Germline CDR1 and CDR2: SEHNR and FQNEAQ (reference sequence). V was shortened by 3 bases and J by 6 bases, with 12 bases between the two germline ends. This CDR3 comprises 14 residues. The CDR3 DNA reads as TGTGCCAGCAGCTTTTCCGGGGGAGGCAATGAGCAGTTCTTC. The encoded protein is CASSFSGGGNEQFF.

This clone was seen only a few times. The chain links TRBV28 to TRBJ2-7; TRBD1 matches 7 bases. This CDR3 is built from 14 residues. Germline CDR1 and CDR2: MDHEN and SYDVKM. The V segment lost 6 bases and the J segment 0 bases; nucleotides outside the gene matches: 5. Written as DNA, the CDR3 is TGTGCCAGCAGCAGGGGGTCTAGCTCCTACGAGCAGTACTTC. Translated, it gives CASSRGSSSYEQYF.

The CDR3 DNA sequence: TGTGCCAGCAGTGAAGCCCGGTCGAGGAACACTGAAGCTTTCTTT. Its translation: CASSEARSRNTEAFF. This chain joins TRBV2 and TRBJ1-1, with unresolved D. The CDR3 extends over 15 amino acids. The germline V and J ends were trimmed by 0 bases and 1 base, with 9 bases remaining between them. Germline V lookup: CDR1 SNHLY, CDR2 FYNNEI.

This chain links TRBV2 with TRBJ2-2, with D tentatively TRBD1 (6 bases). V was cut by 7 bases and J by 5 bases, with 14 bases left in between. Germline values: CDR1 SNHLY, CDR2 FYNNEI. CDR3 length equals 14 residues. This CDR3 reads CASMQQGGTGELFF. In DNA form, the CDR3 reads TGTGCCAGCATGCAACAAGGGGGAACCGGGGAGCTGTTTTTT.

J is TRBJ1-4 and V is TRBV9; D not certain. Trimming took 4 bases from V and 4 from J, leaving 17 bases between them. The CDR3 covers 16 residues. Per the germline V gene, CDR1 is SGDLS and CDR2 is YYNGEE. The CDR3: CASSSRAEGINEKLFF. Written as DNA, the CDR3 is TGTGCCAGCAGCTCTCGTGCGGAGGGAATTAATGAAAAACTGTTTTTT.

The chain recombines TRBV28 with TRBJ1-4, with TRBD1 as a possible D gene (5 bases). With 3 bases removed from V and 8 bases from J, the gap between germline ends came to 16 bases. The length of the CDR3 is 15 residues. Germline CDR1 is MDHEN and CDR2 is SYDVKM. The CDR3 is CASSLLPRVGEKLFF. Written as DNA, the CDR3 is TGTGCCAGCAGTTTGCTGCCCAGGGTGGGAGAAAAACTGTTTTTT.

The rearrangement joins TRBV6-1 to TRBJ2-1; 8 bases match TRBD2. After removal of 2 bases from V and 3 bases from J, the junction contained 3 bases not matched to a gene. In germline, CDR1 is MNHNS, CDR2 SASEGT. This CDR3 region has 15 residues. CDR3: CASSEWLAGYNEQFF. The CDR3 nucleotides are TGTGCCAGCAGTGAATGGCTAGCGGGCTACAATGAGCAGTTCTTC.